This T cell receptor beta chain was recovered during a study of shared clonotypes between healthy human individuals. CDR3 size: 19 residues. Germline CDR1 and CDR2: SGHRS and YFSETQ. V dropped 2 bases and J dropped 2; count of bases not matched to a gene: 11. The study drew all its donors from Caucasian adults living in Nashville, Tennessee. This clone was observed once. Assay used: immunoSEQ multiplex PCR; TCRdb lists only in-frame clones, some missing. This sample has about 1 million clones, with about 75% found just once. Sequencing was done on a sample of memory CD4+ T cells sorted from blood. Subset noted: CD45RA-negative fraction. This sequence was found in a young man in good health. The chain carries TRBV5-1 and TRBJ1-6, with 9 nucleotides matching TRBD1. The CDR3, as DNA: TGCGCCAGCAGCTTAAACTTACAGGGGGCTCTCGCCTATAATTCACCCCTCCACTTT. This codes for CASSLNLQGALAYNSPLHF.